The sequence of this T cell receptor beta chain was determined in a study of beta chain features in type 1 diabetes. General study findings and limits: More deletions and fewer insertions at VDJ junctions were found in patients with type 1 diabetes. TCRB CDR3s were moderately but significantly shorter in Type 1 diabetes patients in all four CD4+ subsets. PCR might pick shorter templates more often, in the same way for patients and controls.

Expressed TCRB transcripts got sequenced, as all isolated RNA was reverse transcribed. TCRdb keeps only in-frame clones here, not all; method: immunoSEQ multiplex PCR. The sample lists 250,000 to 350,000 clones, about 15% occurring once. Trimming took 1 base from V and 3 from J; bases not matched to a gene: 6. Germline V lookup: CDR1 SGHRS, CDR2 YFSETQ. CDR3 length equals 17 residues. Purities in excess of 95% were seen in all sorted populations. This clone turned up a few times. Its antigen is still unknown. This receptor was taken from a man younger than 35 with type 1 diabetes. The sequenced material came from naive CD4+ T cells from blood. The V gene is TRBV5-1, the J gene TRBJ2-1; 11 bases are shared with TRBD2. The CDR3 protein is CASSLMEGTSGYNEQFF. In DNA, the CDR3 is TGCGCCAGCAGCTTGATGGAGGGGACTAGCGGCTACAATGAGCAGTTCTTC. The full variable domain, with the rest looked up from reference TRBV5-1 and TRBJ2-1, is KAGVTQTPRYLIKTRGQQVTLSCSPISGHRSVSWYQQTPGQGLQFLFEYFSETQRNKGNFPGRFSGRQFSNSRSEMNVSTLELGDSALYLCASSLMEGTSGYNEQFFGPGTRLTVL.